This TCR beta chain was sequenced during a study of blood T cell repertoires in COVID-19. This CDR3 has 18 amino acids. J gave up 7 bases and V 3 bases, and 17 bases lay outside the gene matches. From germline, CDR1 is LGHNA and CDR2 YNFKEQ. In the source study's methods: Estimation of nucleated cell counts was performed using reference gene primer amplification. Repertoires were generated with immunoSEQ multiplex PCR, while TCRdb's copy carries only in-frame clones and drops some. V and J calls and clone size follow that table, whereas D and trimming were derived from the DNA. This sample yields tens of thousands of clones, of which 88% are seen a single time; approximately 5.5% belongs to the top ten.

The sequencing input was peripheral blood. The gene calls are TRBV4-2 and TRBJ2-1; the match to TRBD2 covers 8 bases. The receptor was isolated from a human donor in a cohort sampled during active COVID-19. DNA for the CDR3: TGTGCCAGCAGCCAGCTCATCCCTCTCGGCGGGAGGTCGAATGAGCAGTTCTTC. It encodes CASSQLIPLGGRSNEQFF.